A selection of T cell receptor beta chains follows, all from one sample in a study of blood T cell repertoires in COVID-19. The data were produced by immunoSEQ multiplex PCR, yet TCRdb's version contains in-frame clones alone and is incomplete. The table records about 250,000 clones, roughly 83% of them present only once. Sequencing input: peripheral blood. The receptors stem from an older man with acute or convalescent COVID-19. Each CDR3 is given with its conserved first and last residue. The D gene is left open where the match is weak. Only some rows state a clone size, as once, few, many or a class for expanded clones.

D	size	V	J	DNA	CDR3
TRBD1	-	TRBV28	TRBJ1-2	TGTGCCAGCAATCGGGACAGGGGGAACTGGCTTGGGGGCTACACCTTC	CASNRDRGNWLGGYTF
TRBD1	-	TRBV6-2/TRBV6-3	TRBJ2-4	TGTGCCAGCAGTTACGCAGGGGGCCCTCTAGGAGCCAAAAACATTCAGTACTTC	CASSYAGGPLGAKNIQYF
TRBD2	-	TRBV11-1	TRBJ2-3	TGTGCCAGCAGACTAGCGGTTAGCACAGATACGCAGTATTTT	CASRLAVSTDTQYF
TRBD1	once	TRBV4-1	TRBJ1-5	TGCGCCAGCAGCCAAGAGGGACAGGGGGCAGTAAGCAATCAGCCCCAGCATTTT	CASSQEGQGAVSNQPQHF
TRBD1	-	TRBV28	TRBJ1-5	TGTGCCAGCTCCCCGAGACAGGGTCATTGGCCCCAGCATTTT	CASSPRQGHWPQHF
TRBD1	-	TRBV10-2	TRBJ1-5	TGCGCCAGCAGCGACAGGGGGCCAGATCAGCCCCAGCATTTT	CASSDRGPDQPQHF
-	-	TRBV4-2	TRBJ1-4	TGTGCCAGCAGCCAAACCCGACAGGAGAATGAAAAACTGTTTTTT	CASSQTRQENEKLFF
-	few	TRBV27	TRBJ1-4	TGTGCCAGCAGTTTATCGAGGACAGCTAATGAAAAACTGTTTTTT	CASSLSRTANEKLFF
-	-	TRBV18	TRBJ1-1	TGTGCCAGCTCACCGGGCGGCAGCCTCTACAGGACTGAAGCTTTCTTT	CASSPGGSLYRTEAFF
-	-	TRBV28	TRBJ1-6	TGTGCCAGCACGGGGGGGACCGCCGGGGGTAATTCACCCCTCCACTTT	CASTGGTAGGNSPLHF
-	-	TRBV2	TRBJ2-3	TGTGCCAGCAGTCCCTTTTTATATACGCAGTATTTT	CASSPFLYTQYF
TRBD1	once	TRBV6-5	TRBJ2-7	TGTGCCAGCAGCTCGGGACAGCACTACGAGCAGTACTTC	CASSSGQHYEQYF
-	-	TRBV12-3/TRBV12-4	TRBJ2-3	TGTGCCAGCAGTTTTACGGGGTTGAGAACGCAGTATTTT	CASSFTGLRTQYF
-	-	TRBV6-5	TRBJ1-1	TGTGCCACGAGCCGGGGGGGATGGGCTGAAGCTTTCTTT	CATSRGGWAEAFF